Listed below are T cell receptor beta chains from one sample, sequenced in a study of T cell responses to AZD1222 COVID-19 vaccine. Sequencing used immunoSEQ multiplex PCR; TCRdb keeps in-frame clones, though not all of them. In the table there are about 180,000 clones, about 91% of which are singletons. This material consisted of peripheral blood, taken on day 0 of AZD1222 vaccination. Receptors originate from an adult in good health. CDR3s include the opening cysteine and the closing phenylalanine or tryptophan. The D gene is left open where the match is weak. Size tells how often a clone was seen (once, few, many) or the class of an expanded clone, and some rows leave it out.

CDR3nt: TGTGCCTGGAGCGCCCGCCGGGACAGACCATACGAGCAGTACTTC
CDR3aa: CAWSARRDRPYEQYF
d_gene: TRBD1
abundance: .
v_gene: TRBV30
j_gene: TRBJ2-7

CDR3nt: TGCAGCCTAACACTAGCGGGGGGTCGTGAGCAGTTCTTC
CDR3aa: CSLTLAGGREQFF
d_gene: TRBD2
abundance: .
v_gene: TRBV29-1
j_gene: TRBJ2-1

CDR3nt: TGTGCCAGCAGGCGGGGAATGAACACTGAAGCTTTCTTT
CDR3aa: CASRRGMNTEAFF
d_gene: .
abundance: .
v_gene: TRBV6-5
j_gene: TRBJ1-1

CDR3nt: TGTGCCAGCAGCCCCCGACAGGGGGGGACTGAAGCTTTCTTT
CDR3aa: CASSPRQGGTEAFF
d_gene: TRBD1
abundance: .
v_gene: TRBV7-9
j_gene: TRBJ1-1

CDR3nt: TGTGCCAGCAGTGAGGTGGGCTCTGGAAACACCATATATTTT
CDR3aa: CASSEVGSGNTIYF
d_gene: .
abundance: .
v_gene: TRBV2
j_gene: TRBJ1-3

CDR3nt: TGCGCCAGCAGTGAGGGGACAGAAAATTCACCCCTCCACTTT
CDR3aa: CASSEGTENSPLHF
d_gene: TRBD1
abundance: .
v_gene: TRBV10-2
j_gene: TRBJ1-6

CDR3nt: TGTGCCAGCAGCCTCACCGACAATCAACTCGAGACCCAGTACTTC
CDR3aa: CASSLTDNQLETQYF
d_gene: .
abundance: .
v_gene: TRBV7-9
j_gene: TRBJ2-5

CDR3nt: TGCGCCACCAGCCAGGACAGGAATTCACCCCTCCACTTT
CDR3aa: CATSQDRNSPLHF
d_gene: TRBD1
abundance: .
v_gene: TRBV10-1
j_gene: TRBJ1-6

CDR3nt: TGTGCCAGCAGTTTTCGGGGGGAACTGTTTTTT
CDR3aa: CASSFRGELFF
d_gene: .
abundance: few
v_gene: TRBV28
j_gene: TRBJ1-4

CDR3nt: TGCGCCAGCAGCCTCACTAGGGAAGGCTCCTACGAGCAGTACTTC
CDR3aa: CASSLTREGSYEQYF
d_gene: .
abundance: .
v_gene: TRBV5-1
j_gene: TRBJ2-7

CDR3nt: TGTGCCAGCAGCTTGTCGGCTAGCGGGGGGGCCAGATCGAGTGAGCAGTTCTTC
CDR3aa: CASSLSASGGARSSEQFF
d_gene: TRBD2
abundance: .
v_gene: TRBV5-4
j_gene: TRBJ2-1

CDR3nt: TGTGCCAGCAGTGAGTCAGCCATCAATGAGCAGTTCTTC
CDR3aa: CASSESAINEQFF
d_gene: .
abundance: few
v_gene: TRBV6-4
j_gene: TRBJ2-1

CDR3nt: TGTGCCAGCAGCTTAGGGGTGATTGGGGGGAGGTCACCCCTCCACTTT
CDR3aa: CASSLGVIGGRSPLHF
d_gene: .
abundance: .
v_gene: TRBV7-8
j_gene: TRBJ1-6

CDR3nt: TGTGCCACCAGCCCCCGGCGGGGGGGCCTCTACGAGCAGTACTTC
CDR3aa: CATSPRRGGLYEQYF
d_gene: TRBD2
abundance: .
v_gene: TRBV15
j_gene: TRBJ2-7

CDR3nt: TGTGCCTGGAAGAGAAGGACAGGCTATAACACTGAAGCTTTCTTT
CDR3aa: CAWKRRTGYNTEAFF
d_gene: TRBD1
abundance: .
v_gene: TRBV30
j_gene: TRBJ1-1

CDR3nt: TGTGCCTGGAGTGTACTGGGTTCGAACACTGAAGCTTTCTTT
CDR3aa: CAWSVLGSNTEAFF
d_gene: .
abundance: .
v_gene: TRBV30
j_gene: TRBJ1-1